This T cell receptor beta chain is from a study of CD8 T cells in ankylosing spondylitis. One entry per CDR3 protein results from TCRdb running MiXCR on the 5' RACE reads. The repertoire has 250,000 to 350,000 distinct CDR3 sequences, 20% of them found once; the top ten carry around 8%. This CDR3 contains 15 residues. Germline CDR1 SGHRS, CDR2 YFSETQ. With 4 bases removed from V and 3 bases from J, the gap between germline ends came to 16 bases. This clonotype was counted a few times. The receptor's source is a male donor with ankylosing spondylitis or in good health (not recorded which). The source material was blood, either unsorted or a sorted T cell fraction (not recorded which). V usage is TRBV5-1 and J usage is TRBJ2-5; perhaps TRBD1 as D (8 bases). The CDR3 is CASSLDTGGEETQYF. CDR3 in DNA: TGCGCCAGCAGCCTAGATACAGGGGGGGAAGAGACCCAGTACTTC. Using reference TRBV5-1 and TRBJ2-5 for the parts outside the CDR3, the full variable domain is KAGVTQTPRYLIKTRGQQVTLSCSPISGHRSVSWYQQTPGQGLQFLFEYFSETQRNKGNFPGRFSGRQFSNSRSEMNVSTLELGDSALYLCASSLDTGGEETQYFGPGTRLLVL.